Listed here are 10 T cell receptor beta chains from one sample, sequenced in a study of blood T cell repertoires in COVID-19. The table came from immunoSEQ multiplex PCR; TCRdb's copy has only in-frame clones and leaves some out. The top ten hold just under 6.5% of the sample, which has 200,000 to 250,000 clones, approximately 86% seen once. Sequencing was carried out using PBMCs or T cells enriched from blood (not recorded which). These receptors originate from a woman under 40 with acute COVID-19.

The gene calls are TRBV29-1 and TRBJ1-2, with D uncertain. The CDR3 has 13 amino acids. The V gene lost 4 bases and the J gene lost 0 bases, with 9 bases spanning the gap. CDR1 and CDR2 (germline): SQVTM, ANQGSEA. CDR3 residues: CSVGQVANYGYTF. Here the CDR3 DNA reads TGCAGCGTTGGACAAGTAGCTAACTATGGCTACACCTTC.

The CDR3, as DNA: TGTGCCAGCAGTAACCCCAGGGGACGATGGAACACTGAAGCTTTCTTT. Protein sequence: CASSNPRGRWNTEAFF. V usage is TRBV6-2 or TRBV6-3 and J usage is TRBJ1-1, with a possible D match to TRBD1 (6 bases). The CDR3 is 16 amino acids. V was pared by 5 bases and J by 1 base, with 17 bases between. Looked up from germline, CDR1 is MNHEY and CDR2 is SVGEGT.

The genes are TRBV18 and TRBJ2-3; possibly TRBD2 for D (5 bases). V was pared by 0 bases and J by 0 bases, with 10 bases between. The CDR3 totals 16 residues. Germline values: CDR1 KGHSH, CDR2 LQKENI. As DNA, the CDR3 is TGTGCCAGCTCACCACCGACGGGATACAGCACAGATACGCAGTATTTT. Its translation: CASSPPTGYSTDTQYF.

The genes are TRBV6-5 and TRBJ1-5; 8 positions agree with TRBD1. Looked up from germline, CDR1 is MNHEY and CDR2 is SVGAGI. The CDR3 has 14 amino acids. The junction had 12 bases not matched to a gene; V was cut back by 10 bases and J by 7 bases. CDR3 nucleotides: TGTGCCACCTCCGGCAGGGGGCAGGGACAGCCCCAGCATTTT. It is translated as CATSGRGQGQPQHF.

The count of this clone is one. V gene TRBV5-4 combines with J gene TRBJ2-3; D is perhaps TRBD1 (5 bases). Per germline, CDR1 SGHNT and CDR2 YYREEE (reference sequence). V was shortened by 2 bases and J by 4 bases, with 8 bases between the two germline ends. This CDR3 is 13 amino acids long. The CDR3 loop is CASSFSRADTQYF. The DNA for the CDR3 is TGTGCCAGCAGCTTTAGCAGGGCAGATACGCAGTATTTT.

The chain has TRBV24-1 and TRBJ2-2; tentatively, D is TRBD1 (6 bases). The CDR3 is 15 amino acids. The germline V and J ends were trimmed by 4 bases and 4 bases, with 12 bases remaining between them. Germline CDR1 and CDR2: KGHDR and SFDVKD. The DNA of the CDR3 is TGTGCCACCAGTGACTCTAACAGGGCCACCGGGGAGCTGTTTTTT. Amino acids: CATSDSNRATGELFF.

The chain employs TRBV27 and TRBJ1-6, with 7 bases fitting TRBD1. V lost 6 bases to trimming and J lost 0 bases; unmatched junction nucleotides: 14. From germline, CDR1 is MNHEY and CDR2 SMNVEV (reference sequence). CDR3 length equals 19 residues. The CDR3 DNA follows: TGTGCCAGCAGCCCAGGGGTGGGACAGAGTGGCTCCTATAATTCACCCCTCCACTTT. Amino acids: CASSPGVGQSGSYNSPLHF.

This chain connects TRBV7-8 to TRBJ2-2, with D possibly TRBD1 on 7 matching bases. Germline V gene sequence: CDR1 SGHVS, CDR2 FQNEAQ. Trimming removed 5 bases at V and 7 bases at J, with 17 bases between. This CDR3 comprises 15 residues. The DNA for the CDR3 is TGTGCCAGCAGCACCCGACAGGGAGGCATCGGGGAGCTGTTTTTT. Its translation: CASSTRQGGIGELFF.

Notes on this clone: Additional DNA sequences in this sample encode the identical CDR3. V usage is TRBV9 and J usage is TRBJ2-1; 7 positions agree with TRBD2. In germline, CDR1 is SGDLS, CDR2 YYNGEE. The CDR3 extends over 15 amino acids. V dropped 0 bases and J dropped 0; count of bases not matched to a gene: 0. Here the CDR3 reads CASSVGGGSYNEQFF. The CDR3 nucleotides read TGTGCCAGCAGCGTAGGGGGGGGCTCCTACAATGAGCAGTTCTTC.

This clone was picked up a small number of times. The chain is built from TRBV3-1 (or the pseudogene TRBV3-2) and TRBJ2-2, with 9 bases fitting TRBD1. The germline CDR1 and CDR2 sequences are LGHDT and YNNKEL (reference sequence). The ends lost 5 bases at V and 2 bases at J; junction bases unmatched: 3. This CDR3 region has 15 residues. The CDR3 here is CASSSTGGNTGELFF. The CDR3, as DNA: TGTGCCAGCAGCTCCACAGGGGGCAACACCGGGGAGCTGTTTTTT.